This TCR beta chain was retrieved from a study of blood T cells in healthy people across ages. Remarks on this clonotype: The antigen is undetermined.

It was with a sample-barcoded 5' primer and a J-beta primer mix that a second PCR of roughly 6 to 11 cycles was run. In TCRdb, the 5' RACE reads were re-called with MiXCR into one record per CDR3 protein. The profile shows about 1.4 million distinct CDR3 sequences, approximately 60% of them singletons. Isolation of PBMCs gave at least 6 million cells per sample. General study results and limits: Roughly linear age-related decline in beta diversity appeared, significant by age approximately 41.

The CDR3 contains 13 residues. From germline, CDR1 is MNHEY and CDR2 SMNVEV (reference sequence). Trimming took off 4 bases at V and 10 bases at J, with 17 bases between the two ends. Sequencing input: blood. The sequence derives from a man in his late teens or twenties in good health. The rearrangement links TRBV27 to TRBJ2-7, with a possible D match to TRBD1 (6 bases). CDR3 loop: CASSWVGDKIQYF. In nucleotides, the CDR3 is TGTGCCAGCAGTTGGGTAGGGGACAAAATCCAGTACTTC.